These 13 T cell receptor beta chains share one sample of origin, sequenced in a study of blood T cell repertoires in COVID-19. TCRdb's copy holds only in-frame clones and misses some; the assay was immunoSEQ multiplex PCR. The repertoire holds approximately 140,000 clones, with over 75% as singletons. The sequenced material came from PBMCs or T cells enriched from blood (not recorded which). Receptor source: a man aged 50 to 60 in a cohort exposed to, infected with or recovered from COVID-19 (not recorded which).

The chain recombines TRBV28 with TRBJ1-2, with D unclear. V lost 1 base and J 7 bases, leaving 13 bases between the germline ends. The length of the CDR3 is 14 residues. CDR1 and CDR2 (germline): MDHEN, SYDVKM. The CDR3 loop is CASSLLLRGFGYTF. Written as DNA, the CDR3 is TGTGCCAGCAGTTTATTGCTCAGAGGGTTTGGCTACACCTTC.

The gene calls are TRBV2 and TRBJ1-2; D might be TRBD1 (5 bases). Trimming left V 5 bases short and J 5 bases short, with 18 bases between. Germline loops: CDR1 SNHLY, CDR2 FYNNEI. The CDR3 consists of 15 residues. CDR3 in amino acids: CASSTDPGKGYGYTF. The CDR3 DNA reads TGTGCCAGCAGTACCGATCCAGGGAAAGGGTATGGCTACACCTTC.

This sequence joins TRBV7-9 and TRBJ2-1; D gene unclear. Trimming stripped 2 bases from V and 6 bases from J, with 8 bases between. This CDR3 has 13 residues. Germline V CDR1 and CDR2: SEHNR, FQNEAQ (reference sequence). The CDR3 DNA sequence: TGTGCCAGCAGCTTAACCCCCAGCAATGAGCAGTTCTTC. Translation gives CASSLTPSNEQFF.

The chain uses TRBV29-1 and TRBJ2-1; 10 bases align to TRBD2. V trimming: 5 bases; J trimming: 6 bases; junction bases outside the gene matches: 7. This CDR3 region has 14 residues. The V gene's germline CDR1 is SQVTM and CDR2 ANQGSEA. In DNA form, the CDR3 reads TGCAGCGTTCCCGTTAGCGGGAGGATCAATGAGCAGTTCTTC. Its translation: CSVPVSGRINEQFF.

V and J are TRBV2 and TRBJ2-7, with a weak D call TRBD2 (6 bases). The CDR3 is 13 residues long. Germline V gene data show CDR1 as SNHLY and CDR2 as FYNNEI. Between the trimmed V and J ends, which lost 3 bases and 3 bases, there was a span of 9 bases. Here the CDR3 reads CASSEPSDYEQYF. In DNA form, the CDR3 reads TGTGCCAGCAGTGAGCCTAGCGACTACGAGCAGTACTTC.

The rearrangement links TRBV18 to TRBJ1-1; D may be TRBD1 (5 bases). The germline CDR1 and CDR2 sequences are KGHSH and LQKENI. CDR3 size: 11 residues. V lost 6 bases to trimming and J lost 10 bases, with 12 bases between them. CDR3 bases: TGTGCCAGCTCCGACAGCGATGCAGCTTTCTTT. Protein product: CASSDSDAAFF.

The rearrangement links TRBV5-1 to TRBJ2-3; TRBD1 aligns across 7 bases. The V gene's germline CDR1 is SGHRS and CDR2 YFSETQ. The V gene end was trimmed by 0 bases and the J gene end by 6 bases; junction bases not matched to a gene: 4. The CDR3 loop spans 14 amino acids. The CDR3 DNA sequence: TGCGCCAGCAGCTTGGAGGGGGCGGCGGATACGCAGTATTTT. Translated, it gives CASSLEGAADTQYF. The full variable domain, rest sourced from reference TRBV5-1 and TRBJ2-3, is KAGVTQTPRYLIKTRGQQVTLSCSPISGHRSVSWYQQTPGQGLQFLFEYFSETQRNKGNFPGRFSGRQFSNSRSEMNVSTLELGDSALYLCASSLEGAADTQYFGPGTRLTVL.

The chain is built from TRBV19 and TRBJ1-1, with TRBD1 identical over 8 bases. The ends lost 1 base at V and 6 bases at J; junction bases unmatched: 4. The CDR3 runs to 14 residues. CDR1 LNHDA and CDR2 SQIVND come from the germline V gene (reference sequence). The CDR3 DNA reads as TGTGCCAGTAGTATAGTCGACAGGGGAGCTGAAGCTTTCTTT. This translates into CASSIVDRGAEAFF.

This chain uses TRBV5-5 with TRBJ2-5; 10 bases map to TRBD1. Germline-derived CDR1 and CDR2 are SGHKS and YYEKEE (reference sequence). V lost 3 bases and J lost 1; bases outside the gene matches: 6. This CDR3 comprises 16 residues. CDR3 DNA: TGTGCCAGCAGCTCACGACAGGGGGCCGGCCAAGAGACCCAGTACTTC. Amino acid sequence: CASSSRQGAGQETQYF.

The V call is TRBV11-2, the J call TRBJ1-1, with D possibly matching TRBD1 (6 bases). V lost 5 bases and J lost 4, with 17 bases in between. The germline gives CDR1 SGHAT, CDR2 FQNNGV. The CDR3 loop spans 15 amino acids. The CDR3: CASSPINRVTTEAFF. CDR3 in DNA: TGTGCCAGCAGCCCAATTAACAGGGTGACCACTGAAGCTTTCTTT.

The chain employs TRBV11-2 and TRBJ1-2; unclear D gene. With 5 bases removed from V and 2 bases from J, the gap between germline ends came to 15 bases. The V gene's germline CDR1 is SGHAT and CDR2 FQNNGV. The CDR3 is made up of 15 amino acids. The CDR3 nucleotides read TGTGCCAGCAGCCCTACCAAGAAGCACAACTATGGCTACACCTTC. Encoded protein: CASSPTKKHNYGYTF.

The chain links TRBV5-1 to TRBJ2-5, with D uncertain. This CDR3 has 14 residues. The ends were cut back, 5 bases at V and 2 bases at J, with 13 bases in the middle. CDR1 and CDR2 from the germline V gene are SGHRS and YFSETQ. The CDR3 DNA reads TGCGCCAGCAGGCCCCCGGGTATACAAGAGACCCAGTACTTC. This sequence encodes CASRPPGIQETQYF.

The chain couples TRBV7-3 to TRBJ1-1, with a weak D call TRBD1 (6 bases). Germline CDR1 and CDR2: SGHTA and FQGTGA. Trimming pared 5 bases from V and 2 bases from J, leaving 15 bases between. This CDR3 has 15 amino acids. The CDR3 here is CASSPQAGVNTEAFF. CDR3 DNA: TGTGCCAGCAGCCCCCAGGCAGGGGTTAACACTGAAGCTTTCTTT.